This T cell receptor (beta chain) comes out of a study of blood T cell repertoires in COVID-19. As for the study in general: Donors in the United States, Italy and Spain gave samples during acute or convalescent COVID-19. From T cells, B-cell-depleted T cells, or PBMCs came the material, which was cDNA or gDNA.

TCRdb's table, derived via immunoSEQ multiplex PCR, lists solely in-frame clones and lacks some. There are some 300,000 clones in the sample; just under 90% occur only once, and approximately 2.9% lies in the top ten. Contact with a PCR-confirmed or clinician-diagnosed COVID-19 case occurred within 2 weeks of entry. Germline CDR1 LGHDT, CDR2 YNNKEL (reference sequence). CDR3 length: 15 residues. The germline V and J ends were trimmed by 1 base and 4 bases, with 10 bases remaining between them. The TCR comes from a woman in her fifties or sixties who had been exposed to COVID-19. The sequenced sample consisted of PBMCs or T cells enriched from blood (not recorded which). This chain links TRBV3-1 (or the pseudogene TRBV3-2) with TRBJ2-2; a weak D match, TRBD2 (6 bases). For the CDR3, the DNA is TGTGCCAGCAGCCAAGCCGGGACTCTCACCGGGGAGCTGTTTTTT. The encoded protein is CASSQAGTLTGELFF.